Following are 32 T cell receptor beta chains from one sample sequenced in a study of blood T cell repertoires in COVID-19. TCRdb's copy holds only in-frame clones and misses some; the assay was immunoSEQ multiplex PCR. The table has a few hundred thousand clones, roughly 90% seen once. Material: peripheral blood. The receptor set was obtained from a man between 25 and 39 years old who had recovered from COVID-19.

The gene calls are TRBV10-1 and TRBJ1-5; 10 bases align to TRBD1. The CDR3 runs to 15 residues. Looked up from germline, CDR1 is WNHNN and CDR2 is SYGVQD (reference sequence). V was clipped by 5 bases and J by 6 bases; unmatched bases: 7. CDR3 residues: CASSRPTGGSQPQHF. In DNA, the CDR3 is TGCGCCAGCAGTAGACCGACAGGGGGCAGTCAGCCCCAGCATTTT.

This clone has a single count. This chain links TRBV6-5 with TRBJ2-7, with D possibly being TRBD2 (6 bases). Germline values: CDR1 MNHEY, CDR2 SVGAGI. The CDR3 extends over 12 amino acids. Trimming removed 5 bases from V and 1 base from J, with 6 bases in between. CDR3 nucleotide sequence: TGTGCCAGCAGTCGGGGGTCCTACGAGCAGTACTTC. It translates to CASSRGSYEQYF.

The chain joins TRBV3-1 (or the pseudogene TRBV3-2) to TRBJ1-5; a possible D gene is TRBD1 (6 bases). The CDR3 totals 14 residues. Trimming cost V 3 bases and J 3 bases, with 9 bases left between them. The germline V gene has CDR1 LGHDT and CDR2 YNNKEL (reference sequence). Written as DNA, the CDR3 is TGTGCCAGCAGCCACCACAGGGCCAATCAGCCCCAGCATTTT. Amino acids: CASSHHRANQPQHF.

The V gene is TRBV10-2, the J gene TRBJ2-3; 14 nucleotides line up with TRBD2. Germline CDR1 reads WSHSY; CDR2 reads SAAADI. The CDR3 is made up of 17 amino acids. The junction had 3 bases not matched to a gene; V was cut back by 2 bases and J by 2 bases. CDR3 coding DNA: TGCGCCAGCAGTGAGGAGACTAGCGGGGGGGCCACAGATACGCAGTATTTT. Residues: CASSEETSGGATDTQYF.

This chain uses TRBV6-5 with TRBJ2-1, with TRBD1 identical over 9 bases. In germline, CDR1 is MNHEY, CDR2 SVGAGI. The trim removed 5 bases at V and 9 bases at J, leaving 5 bases unmatched. CDR3 length equals 13 residues. The CDR3 here is CASSPGTGLEQFF. The CDR3 region has the DNA TGTGCCAGCAGTCCCGGGACAGGGCTTGAGCAGTTCTTC.

V and J are TRBV18 and TRBJ1-6; 9 positions agree with TRBD1. V dropped 4 bases and J dropped 8; count of bases not matched to a gene: 6. In germline, CDR1 is KGHSH, CDR2 LQKENI. This CDR3 is built from 15 residues. The DNA of the CDR3 is TGTGCCAGCTCACTACACCGGGACAGGGATTCACCCCTCCACTTT. Its protein is CASSLHRDRDSPLHF.

This chain joins TRBV14 and TRBJ2-7; 7 bases match TRBD1. The CDR3 runs to 15 residues. J gave up 0 bases and V 4 bases, and 6 bases lay outside the gene matches. Germline CDR1 and CDR2: SGHDN and FVKESK. CDR3: CASSRMDRYSYEQYF. CDR3 nucleotide sequence: TGTGCCAGCAGCCGCATGGACAGGTACTCCTACGAGCAGTACTTC.

This chain links TRBV4-1 with TRBJ2-2; TRBD1 matches at 9 bases. This CDR3 has 15 residues. Germline CDR1 reads MGHRA; CDR2 reads YSYEKL. With V trimmed by 8 bases and J by 4 bases, 8 bases remained unmatched. The CDR3 sequence: CASRAPGQGTGELFF. In DNA, the CDR3 is TGCGCCAGCCGGGCCCCGGGACAGGGCACCGGGGAGCTGTTTTTT.

V is TRBV5-1 and J is TRBJ1-5, with D possibly being TRBD1 (5 bases). Germline V gene lookup returns CDR1 SGHRS and CDR2 YFSETQ. The ends were cut back, 0 bases at V and 4 bases at J, with 14 bases in the middle. The CDR3 spans 16 residues. The CDR3 DNA reads TGCGCCAGCAGCTTGGCCGGAGGGACGATTAATCAGCCCCAGCATTTT. Translated: CASSLAGGTINQPQHF.

V and J are TRBV5-8 and TRBJ2-1, with 10 bases fitting TRBD2. CDR3 length: 15 residues. Germline V gene lookup returns CDR1 SGHTS and CDR2 YDEGEE. V dropped 4 bases and J dropped 2; count of bases not matched to a gene: 3. CDR3 bases: TGTGCCAGCAGCCCTAGCGGGGGAGCCTACAATGAGCAGTTCTTC. Its translation: CASSPSGGAYNEQFF.

V usage is TRBV2 and J usage is TRBJ2-3, with 11 nucleotides matching TRBD2. Germline V gene sequence: CDR1 SNHLY, CDR2 FYNNEI. With V trimmed by 4 bases and J by 0 bases, 9 bases remained unmatched. The CDR3 has 18 amino acids. Here the CDR3 reads CASSVRRIAGGSTDTQYF. In nucleotides, the CDR3 is TGTGCCAGCAGTGTGAGAAGGATAGCGGGGGGGAGCACAGATACGCAGTATTTT.

The chain has TRBV7-9 and TRBJ1-2, with D tentatively TRBD1 (5 bases). Germline CDR1 and CDR2: SEHNR and FQNEAQ (reference sequence). The CDR3 loop spans 16 amino acids. The V and J ends lost 5 bases and 2 bases respectively, with 18 bases between them. CDR3 bases: TGTGCCAGCAGCCCGAGTCGGGGGGAACGAAACTATGGCTACACCTTC. It encodes CASSPSRGERNYGYTF.

V is TRBV12-3 or TRBV12-4 and J is TRBJ1-1, with D perhaps TRBD1 (5 bases). The V and J ends lost 2 bases and 9 bases respectively, with 7 bases between them. This CDR3 has 11 amino acids. CDR3 protein: CASSLRTKAFF. The CDR3 coding sequence is TGTGCCAGCAGTTTAAGGACAAAAGCTTTCTTT.

The V call is TRBV7-9, the J call TRBJ2-3; 7 bases map to TRBD2. Germline V CDR1 and CDR2: SEHNR, FQNEAQ (reference sequence). The ends lost 4 bases at V and 0 bases at J; junction bases unmatched: 16. This CDR3 comprises 19 residues. This CDR3 is CASSSLLGRGSSSTDTQYF. The CDR3 DNA is TGTGCCAGCAGCTCCCTGTTGGGGCGGGGGTCCTCTAGCACAGATACGCAGTATTTT.

V usage is TRBV11-2 and J usage is TRBJ2-5; TRBD1 matches 7 bases. This CDR3 comprises 15 residues. V trimming: 4 bases; J trimming: 2 bases; junction bases outside the gene matches: 7. Germline lookup yields CDR1 SGHAT and CDR2 FQNNGV. This CDR3 reads CASSSRTGLQETQYF. The CDR3 DNA follows: TGTGCCAGCAGCTCCAGGACAGGTTTGCAAGAGACCCAGTACTTC.

Only one count was recorded for this clone. CDR3 DNA: TGTGCCAGCAGTACTACAGGGTTCCACGAGCAGTACTTC. Its translation is CASSTTGFHEQYF. This chain links TRBV12-3 or TRBV12-4 with TRBJ2-7; tentative D call: TRBD1 (6 bases). This CDR3 is 13 amino acids long. Trimming stripped 5 bases from V and 5 bases from J, with 13 bases between.

The J gene is TRBJ1-3, the V gene TRBV6-5; TRBD1 matches at 7 bases. With 2 bases clipped from V and 2 bases from J, the junction kept 6 bases outside the gene matches. The CDR3 is 16 residues long. Germline V gives CDR1 MNHEY, CDR2 SVGAGI. CDR3 nucleotides: TGTGCCAGCAGTTACCGACAGGGCAAAGCTGGAAACACCATATATTTT. Translated, it gives CASSYRQGKAGNTIYF.

The chain employs TRBV7-2 and TRBJ2-3, with D possibly matching TRBD2 (5 bases). Germline V CDR1 and CDR2: SGHTA, FQGNSA. This CDR3 is built from 15 residues. The ends were cut back, 1 base at V and 4 bases at J, with 12 bases in the middle. The CDR3 region is CASSLGSSEADTQYF. CDR3 sequence (DNA): TGTGCCAGCAGCTTAGGTAGTAGCGAAGCAGATACGCAGTATTTT.

Only one count was recorded for this clone. The genes are TRBV10-1 and TRBJ2-2; TRBD1 aligns across 7 bases. CDR1 is WNHNN, CDR2 SYGVQD, per germline (reference sequence). Trimming took 5 bases from V and 2 from J; bases not matched to a gene: 5. CDR3 size: 15 residues. The CDR3 reads CASSPGTANTGELFF. The DNA for the CDR3 is TGCGCCAGCAGTCCCGGGACAGCTAACACCGGGGAGCTGTTTTTT.

The chain has TRBV29-1 and TRBJ1-2, with D perhaps TRBD1 (6 bases). The germline V and J ends were trimmed by 7 bases and 4 bases, with 16 bases remaining between them. Germline assignment: CDR1 SQVTM and CDR2 ANQGSEA. CDR3 length: 13 residues. Written as DNA, the CDR3 is TGCAGCGCTGGCGGGGGGCGCGGCTATGGCTACACCTTC. Encoded protein: CSAGGGRGYGYTF.

V is TRBV6-5 and J is TRBJ2-1; D is ambiguous. The germline V gene encodes CDR1 MNHEY and CDR2 SVGAGI. The ends were cut back, 5 bases at V and 6 bases at J, with 14 bases in the middle. The CDR3 has 14 amino acids. Written as DNA, the CDR3 is TGTGCCAGCAGTCCCCTAATTATAGCCAATGAGCAGTTCTTC. Translating gives CASSPLIIANEQFF.

This sequence joins TRBV4-2 and TRBJ2-1; 8 positions agree with TRBD1. This CDR3 comprises 18 residues. The trim removed 0 bases at V and 0 bases at J, leaving 7 bases unmatched. Per germline, CDR1 LGHNA and CDR2 YNFKEQ. In DNA form, the CDR3 reads TGTGCCAGCAGCCAAGATCCCGGCCAGGGGGCCTCCTACAATGAGCAGTTCTTC. It is translated as CASSQDPGQGASYNEQFF.

The chain joins TRBV2 to TRBJ1-1; TRBD1 agrees at 9 bases. J gave up 5 bases and V 4 bases, and 8 bases lay outside the gene matches. Germline V CDR1 and CDR2: SNHLY, FYNNEI. CDR3 size: 15 residues. The CDR3 region is CASSVGQGSRTEAFF. The DNA of the CDR3 is TGTGCCAGCAGTGTGGGACAGGGTTCGAGGACTGAAGCTTTCTTT.

This clone was observed once. This chain joins TRBV11-2 and TRBJ2-2, with TRBD2 matching 9 bases. Germline lookup yields CDR1 SGHAT and CDR2 FQNNGV. V was pared by 6 bases and J by 2 bases, with 7 bases of the junction left unmatched. CDR3 length equals 16 residues. Here the CDR3 DNA reads TGTGCCAGCAGTACCCAGCGGGGGGCCAACACCGGGGAGCTGTTTTTT. It encodes CASSTQRGANTGELFF. The entire variable domain, with the rest obtained from reference TRBV11-2 and TRBJ2-2, is as follows: EAGVAQSPRYKIIEKRQSVAFWCNPISGHATLYWYQQILGQGPKLLIQFQNNGVVDDSQLPKDRFSAERLKGVDSTLKIQPAKLEDSAVYLCASSTQRGANTGELFFGEGSRLTVL.

V usage is TRBV29-1 and J usage is TRBJ2-7; TRBD1 matches at 7 bases. Germline V gives CDR1 SQVTM, CDR2 ANQGSEA. V was clipped by 6 bases and J by 4 bases; unmatched bases: 9. The CDR3 contains 13 residues. CDR3 sequence reads: CSVNDRAGYEQYF. The CDR3 nucleotides read TGCAGCGTCAATGACAGGGCTGGTTACGAGCAGTACTTC.

This clone has only a few counts. The chain couples TRBV24-1 to TRBJ2-2; 10 bases fit TRBD1. The CDR3 loop spans 14 amino acids. Unmatched junction bases numbered 5, after V lost 7 bases and J lost 7 bases. Germline V gene lookup returns CDR1 KGHDR and CDR2 SFDVKD. CDR3 amino acids: CATRGQGKGGELFF. DNA for the CDR3: TGTGCCACCAGGGGACAGGGGAAGGGCGGGGAGCTGTTTTTT.

The chain recombines TRBV7-7 with TRBJ2-5, with a weak D call TRBD1 (5 bases). The V gene's germline CDR1 is SSHAT and CDR2 FNYEAQ (reference sequence). V shed 5 bases and J shed 2 bases, with 18 bases lying between them. This CDR3 comprises 16 residues. Here the CDR3 reads CASSQTPGLGQETQYF. The CDR3 DNA reads TGTGCCAGCAGCCAAACCCCAGGGCTCGGACAAGAGACCCAGTACTTC.

The chain has TRBV7-9 and TRBJ2-1, with TRBD1 matching 8 bases. The V segment lost 6 bases and the J segment 6 bases; nucleotides outside the gene matches: 7. Germline V CDR1 and CDR2: SEHNR, FQNEAQ (reference sequence). CDR3 size: 14 residues. The CDR3 loop is CASRDREIGNEQFF. As DNA, the CDR3 is TGTGCCAGCAGGGACAGGGAGATAGGCAATGAGCAGTTCTTC. The full variable domain, its missing parts supplied by reference TRBV7-9 and TRBJ2-1, is DTGVSQNPRHKITKRGQNVTFRCDPISEHNRLYWYRQTLGQGPEFLTYFQNEAQLEKSRLLSDRFSAERPKGSFSTLEIQRTEQGDSAMYLCASRDREIGNEQFFGPGTRLTVL.

The chain joins TRBV4-1 to TRBJ1-1; 8 nucleotides align to TRBD1. The junction had 11 bases not matched to a gene; V was cut back by 4 bases and J by 1 base. CDR3 length: 17 residues. Germline V gene sequence: CDR1 MGHRA, CDR2 YSYEKL. The CDR3 nucleotides read TGCGCCAGCAGCCTCTATACAGGGGGGAGTGGGAACACTGAAGCTTTCTTT. It is translated as CASSLYTGGSGNTEAFF.

The chain carries TRBV19 and TRBJ2-3; D might be TRBD1 (6 bases). CDR3 length: 13 amino acids. The germline V gene has CDR1 LNHDA and CDR2 SQIVND (reference sequence). The V end lost 10 bases, the J end lost 5 bases, and 16 bases lay between the germline ends. The CDR3 DNA follows: TGTGCCACAGGGGACCCTCCCCTAGATACGCAGTATTTT. Its protein is CATGDPPLDTQYF.

The CDR3 DNA reads as TGTGCCATCGCTCCCGGGGGAAACGAGCAGTACTTC. Amino acids: CAIAPGGNEQYF. This chain links TRBV10-3 with TRBJ2-7, with D perhaps TRBD2 (6 bases). Germline CDR1 is ENHRY and CDR2 is SYGVKD. Trimming took off 8 bases at V and 5 bases at J, with 13 bases between the two ends. The CDR3 runs 12 residues.

The chain uses TRBV18 and TRBJ2-3; D ambiguous. Between the trimmed V and J ends, which lost 5 bases and 3 bases, there was a span of 6 bases. Germline assignment: CDR1 KGHSH and CDR2 LQKENI. This CDR3 is 12 amino acids long. The CDR3 region has the DNA TGTGCCAGCTCAACTGTGACAGATACGCAGTATTTT. Translated, it gives CASSTVTDTQYF.